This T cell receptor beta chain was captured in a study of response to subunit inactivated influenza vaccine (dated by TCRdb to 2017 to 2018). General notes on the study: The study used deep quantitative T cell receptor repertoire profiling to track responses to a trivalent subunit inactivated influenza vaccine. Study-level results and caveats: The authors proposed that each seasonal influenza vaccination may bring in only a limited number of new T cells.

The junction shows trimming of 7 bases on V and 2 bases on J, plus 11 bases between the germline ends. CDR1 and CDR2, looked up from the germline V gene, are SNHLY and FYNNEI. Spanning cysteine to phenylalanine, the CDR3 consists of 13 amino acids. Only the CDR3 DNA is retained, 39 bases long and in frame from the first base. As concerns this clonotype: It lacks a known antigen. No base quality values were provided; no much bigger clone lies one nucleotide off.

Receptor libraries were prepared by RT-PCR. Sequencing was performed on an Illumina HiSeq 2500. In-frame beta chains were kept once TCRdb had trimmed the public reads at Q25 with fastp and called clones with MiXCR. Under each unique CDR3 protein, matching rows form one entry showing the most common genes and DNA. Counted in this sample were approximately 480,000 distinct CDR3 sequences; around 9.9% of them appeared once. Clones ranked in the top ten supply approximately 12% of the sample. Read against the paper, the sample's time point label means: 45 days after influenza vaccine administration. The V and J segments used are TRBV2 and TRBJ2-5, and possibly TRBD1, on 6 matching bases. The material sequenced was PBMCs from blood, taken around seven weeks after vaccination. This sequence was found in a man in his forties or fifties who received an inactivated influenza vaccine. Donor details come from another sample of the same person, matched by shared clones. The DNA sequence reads TGTGCCAGCAAACTCCAGGGGCAAGAGACCCAGTACTTC. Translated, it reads CASKLQGQETQYF.